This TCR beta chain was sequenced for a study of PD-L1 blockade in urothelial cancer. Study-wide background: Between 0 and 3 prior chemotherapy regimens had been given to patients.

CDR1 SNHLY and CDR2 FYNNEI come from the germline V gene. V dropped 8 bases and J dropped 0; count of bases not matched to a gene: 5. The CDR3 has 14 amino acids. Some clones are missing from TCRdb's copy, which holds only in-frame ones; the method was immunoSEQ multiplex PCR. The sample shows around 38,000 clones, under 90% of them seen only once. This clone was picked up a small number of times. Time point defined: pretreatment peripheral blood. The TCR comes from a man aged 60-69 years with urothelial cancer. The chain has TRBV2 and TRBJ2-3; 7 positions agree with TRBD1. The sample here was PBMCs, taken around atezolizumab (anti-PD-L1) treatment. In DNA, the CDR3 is TGTGCCAGCGGCCGGGACAGAAGCACAGATACGCAGTATTTT. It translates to CASGRDRSTDTQYF.